This TCR beta chain was obtained from a study of cytomegalovirus exposure and HLA in healthy donors. Worth noting for this clone: The antigen is unknown.

Researchers ran the PCR with 60 Vbeta and 13 Jbeta primers. Profiling relied on immunoSEQ multiplex PCR, and the TCRdb table lists in-frame clones only, not all of them. The table lists approximately 150,000 clones, about four fifths of them singletons. Study results and caveats: The majority of TCR sequences were rare, yet some public TCRs appeared in many donors. There were a few CMV-associated chains whose specificity for CMV antigens was confirmed in vitro.

When sampled, the donors appeared nominally healthy, though they likely had unrecorded immune exposures. This TCR came from a man aged 45 to 65 in good health and CMV-seropositive. The material sequenced was PBMCs.

The DNA for the CDR3 is TGTGCCACCAGCACAGACAGGATGAACACTGAAGCTTTCTTT. This sequence encodes CATSTDRMNTEAFF. V usage is TRBV15 and J usage is TRBJ1-1; possible D gene TRBD1, 6 bases. V lost 4 bases and J lost 0, with 9 bases in between. Germline CDR1 LNHNV, CDR2 YYDKDF (reference sequence). CDR3 size: 14 residues.